This record looks at one TCR beta chain sequence and its context. Its matching antigen is unknown. Profiled with immunoSEQ multiplex PCR; TCRdb holds only in-frame clones, not every one. The sample shows about 1.1 million clones, 78% of them seen only once. Per the germline V gene, CDR1 is SGHAT and CDR2 is FQNNGV. Deletions cut 5 bases from V and 0 bases from J, with 9 bases between. This CDR3 spans 14 amino acids. This record belongs to a study of shared clonotypes between healthy human individuals. Study-level background: CD4 naive and CD4 memory each took three plates per donor, while CD8 naive took two and CD8 memory one. Findings of the study overall: Of the naive CD4 clonotypes, about 5% were shared across several donors.

Every donor was a Caucasian adult from Nashville, Tennessee. This sequence originates from a man aged 18 to 30 in good health. Some clones in this sample may be carry-over from other donors' samples. This chain uses TRBV11-2 with TRBJ2-3; no firm D call. The specimen sequenced was memory CD4+ T cells from PBMCs. The subset is: CD45RA-negative fraction. CDR3 protein: CASSPIRSTDTQYF. The CDR3 coding sequence is TGTGCCAGCAGCCCCATAAGAAGCACAGATACGCAGTATTTT.